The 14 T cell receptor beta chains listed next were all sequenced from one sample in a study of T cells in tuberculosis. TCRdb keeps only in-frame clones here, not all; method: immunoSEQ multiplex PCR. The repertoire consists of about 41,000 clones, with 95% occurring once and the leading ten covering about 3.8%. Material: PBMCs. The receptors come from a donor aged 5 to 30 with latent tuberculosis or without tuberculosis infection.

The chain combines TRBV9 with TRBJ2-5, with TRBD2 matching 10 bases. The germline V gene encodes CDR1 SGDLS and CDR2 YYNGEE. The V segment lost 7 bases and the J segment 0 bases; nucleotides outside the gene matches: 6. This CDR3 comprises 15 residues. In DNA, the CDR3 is TGTGCCAGCGGCCTACTAGCGGGGCACCAAGAGACCCAGTACTTC. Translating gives CASGLLAGHQETQYF. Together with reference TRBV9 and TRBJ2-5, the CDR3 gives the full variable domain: DSGVTQTPKHLITATGQRVTLRCSPRSGDLSVYWYQQSLDQGLQFLIQYYNGEERAKGNILERFSAQQFPDLHSELNLSSLELGDSALYFCASGLLAGHQETQYFGPGTRLLVL.

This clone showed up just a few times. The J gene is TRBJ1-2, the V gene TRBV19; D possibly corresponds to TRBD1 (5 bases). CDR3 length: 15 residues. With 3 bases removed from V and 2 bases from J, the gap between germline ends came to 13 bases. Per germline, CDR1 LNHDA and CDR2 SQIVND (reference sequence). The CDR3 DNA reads TGTGCCAGTAGTATGGGAGGGGAAGGAAACTATGGCTACACCTTC. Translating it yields CASSMGGEGNYGYTF. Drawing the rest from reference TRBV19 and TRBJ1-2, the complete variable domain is DGGITQSPKYLFRKEGQNVTLSCEQNLNHDAMYWYRQDPGQGLRLIYYSQIVNDFQKGDIAEGYSVSREKKESFPLTVTSAQKNPTAFYLCASSMGGEGNYGYTFGSGTRLTVV.

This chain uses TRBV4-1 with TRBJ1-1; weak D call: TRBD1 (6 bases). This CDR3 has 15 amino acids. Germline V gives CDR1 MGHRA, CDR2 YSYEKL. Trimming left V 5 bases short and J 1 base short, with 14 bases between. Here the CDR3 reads CASSYYRDSNTEAFF. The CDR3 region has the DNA TGCGCCAGCAGCTATTACAGGGATTCGAACACTGAAGCTTTCTTT.

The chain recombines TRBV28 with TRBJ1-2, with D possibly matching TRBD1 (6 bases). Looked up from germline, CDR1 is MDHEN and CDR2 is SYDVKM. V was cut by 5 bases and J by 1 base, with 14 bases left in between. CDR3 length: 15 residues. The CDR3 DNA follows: TGTGCCAGCAGTCCCCTGGACAGACTTAACTATGGCTACACCTTC. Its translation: CASSPLDRLNYGYTF.

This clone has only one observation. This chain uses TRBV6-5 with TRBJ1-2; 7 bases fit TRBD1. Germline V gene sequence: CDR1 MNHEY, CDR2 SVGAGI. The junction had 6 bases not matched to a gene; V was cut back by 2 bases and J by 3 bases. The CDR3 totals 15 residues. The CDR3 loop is CASSYLTGADYGYTF. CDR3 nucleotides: TGTGCCAGCAGTTACCTCACAGGGGCGGACTATGGCTACACCTTC.

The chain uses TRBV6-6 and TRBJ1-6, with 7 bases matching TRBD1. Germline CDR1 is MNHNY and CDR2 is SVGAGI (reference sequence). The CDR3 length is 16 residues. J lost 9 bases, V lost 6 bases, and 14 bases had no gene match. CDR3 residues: CASSQGTARLSSPLHF. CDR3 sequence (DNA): TGTGCCAGCAGCCAAGGGACAGCCAGGTTAAGTTCACCCCTCCACTTT.

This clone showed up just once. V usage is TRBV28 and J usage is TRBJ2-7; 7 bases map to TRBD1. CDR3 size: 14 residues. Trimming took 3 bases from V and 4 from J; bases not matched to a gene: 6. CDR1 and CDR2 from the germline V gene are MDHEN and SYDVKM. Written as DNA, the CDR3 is TGTGCCAGCAGTTTGAGAGGGGGCGCGTACGAGCAGTACTTC. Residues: CASSLRGGAYEQYF.

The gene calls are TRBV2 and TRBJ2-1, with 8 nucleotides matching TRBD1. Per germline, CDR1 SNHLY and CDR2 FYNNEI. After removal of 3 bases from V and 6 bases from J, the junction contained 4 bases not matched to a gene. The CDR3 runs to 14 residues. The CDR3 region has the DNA TGTGCCAGCAGTGAGTTGACAGGGGTCAATGAGCAGTTCTTC. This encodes CASSELTGVNEQFF. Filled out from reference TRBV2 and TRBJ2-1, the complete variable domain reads EPEVTQTPSHQVTQMGQEVILRCVPISNHLYFYWYRQILGQKVEFLVSFYNNEISEKSEIFDDQFSVERPDGSNFTLKIRSTKLEDSAMYFCASSELTGVNEQFFGPGTRLTVL.

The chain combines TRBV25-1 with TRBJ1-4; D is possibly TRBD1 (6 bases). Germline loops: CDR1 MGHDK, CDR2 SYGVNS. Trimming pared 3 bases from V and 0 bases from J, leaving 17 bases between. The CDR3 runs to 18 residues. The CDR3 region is CASSDVGETGATNEKLFF. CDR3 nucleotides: TGTGCCAGCAGTGATGTGGGTGAGACAGGAGCAACTAATGAAAAACTGTTTTTT.

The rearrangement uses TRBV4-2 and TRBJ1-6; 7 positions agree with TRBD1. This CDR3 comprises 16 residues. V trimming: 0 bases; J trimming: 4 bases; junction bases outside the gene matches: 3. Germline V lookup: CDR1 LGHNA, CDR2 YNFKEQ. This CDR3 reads CASSQETGDYNSPLHF. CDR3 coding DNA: TGTGCCAGCAGCCAAGAAACAGGGGATTATAATTCACCCCTCCACTTT.

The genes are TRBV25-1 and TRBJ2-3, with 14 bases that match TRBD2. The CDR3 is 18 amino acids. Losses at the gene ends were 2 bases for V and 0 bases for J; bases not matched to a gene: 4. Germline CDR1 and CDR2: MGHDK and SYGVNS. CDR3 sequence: CASSERTSGGTSTDTQYF. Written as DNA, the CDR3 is TGTGCCAGCAGTGAAAGGACTAGCGGGGGGACTAGCACAGATACGCAGTATTTT.

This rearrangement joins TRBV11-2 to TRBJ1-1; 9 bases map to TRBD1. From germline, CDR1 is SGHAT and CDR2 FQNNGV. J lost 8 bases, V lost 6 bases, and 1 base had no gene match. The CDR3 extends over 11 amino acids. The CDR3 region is CASRGQGEAFF. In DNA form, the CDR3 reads TGTGCCAGCAGGGGACAGGGAGAAGCTTTCTTT.

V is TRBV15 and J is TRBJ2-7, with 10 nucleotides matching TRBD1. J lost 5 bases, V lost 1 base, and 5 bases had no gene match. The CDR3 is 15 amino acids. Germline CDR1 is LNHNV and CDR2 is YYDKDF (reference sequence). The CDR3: CATSRVGQGYDEQYF. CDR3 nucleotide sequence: TGTGCCACCAGCAGAGTGGGACAGGGGTACGACGAGCAGTACTTC.

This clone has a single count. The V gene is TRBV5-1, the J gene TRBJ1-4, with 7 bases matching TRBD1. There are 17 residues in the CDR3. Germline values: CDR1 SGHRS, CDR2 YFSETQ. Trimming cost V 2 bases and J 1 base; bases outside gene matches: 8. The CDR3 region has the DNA TGCGCCAGCAGCTTCAAACGACAGGGAGAAACTAATGAAAAACTGTTTTTT. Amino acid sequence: CASSFKRQGETNEKLFF.